Listed below are T cell receptor beta chains from one sample, sequenced in a study of response to subunit inactivated influenza vaccine. TCRdb fed the RT-PCR reads into MiXCR, producing one record per CDR3 protein. The sample gives about 570,000 distinct CDR3 sequences, 11% of which show up once; approximately 11% is in the top ten. These records were also assigned to another study, of T cells expressing NK-cell markers.

This specimen consisted of PBMCs from blood, obtained on the day of vaccination. These TCRs come from a man in his fifties or sixties who received an inactivated influenza vaccine. Each CDR3 is given with its conserved first and last residue. Each record gives: V gene, D gene, clone size, J gene, CDR3 protein, CDR3 DNA. The D gene is left open where the match is weak. Clone size is given for some rows only: seen once, a few or many times, or a class if the clone is expanded.

TRBV5-2,.,once,TRBJ2-1,CAMGPGGRGVDSSYNEQFF,TGTGCCATGGGCCCCGGGGGGAGAGGGGTCGACAGCTCCTACAATGAGCAGTTCTTC
TRBV7-6,.,.,TRBJ2-3,CASRGVGADTQYF,TGTGCCAGCAGGGGCGTGGGAGCAGATACGCAGTATTTT
TRBV12-3/TRBV12-4,.,few,TRBJ2-7,CASSFSANTYEQYF,TGTGCCAGCAGTTTTAGTGCAAACACCTACGAGCAGTACTTC
TRBV4-3,TRBD1,few,TRBJ2-1,CASSQEGDRLDEQFF,TGCGCCAGCAGCCAAGAGGGGGACAGGTTGGATGAGCAGTTCTTC
TRBV29-1,.,.,TRBJ2-1,CSGTDNEQFF,TGCAGCGGAACTGACAATGAGCAGTTCTTC
TRBV10-1,.,.,TRBJ2-1,CASSESPHTGNEQFF,TGCGCCAGCAGTGAGTCGCCGCACACGGGGAATGAGCAGTTCTTC
TRBV27,.,many,TRBJ2-1,CASSLGLGGNEQFF,TGTGCCAGCAGTTTAGGGCTAGGAGGCAATGAGCAGTTCTTC
TRBV7-9,.,few,TRBJ2-3,CASSLAQGSTDTQYF,TGTGCCAGCAGCTTAGCACAGGGAAGCACAGATACGCAGTATTTT
TRBV7-9,.,.,TRBJ2-5,CASSPGTLNAETQYF,TGTGCCAGCAGCCCCGGGACTCTGAACGCGGAGACCCAGTACTTC
TRBV5-1,.,.,TRBJ1-1,CASSFPGGTEAFF,TGCGCCAGCAGCTTCCCCGGCGGTACTGAAGCTTTCTTT
TRBV5-1,.,many,TRBJ1-5,CASRPGPNQPQHF,TGCGCCAGCAGACCGGGGCCCAATCAGCCCCAGCATTTT
TRBV5-1,TRBD1,few,TRBJ1-1,CASSLRDRANTEAFF,TGCGCCAGCAGCTTGCGGGACAGGGCTAACACTGAAGCTTTCTTT
TRBV12-3/TRBV12-4,.,few,TRBJ1-5,CASSLGLGRVQPQHF,TGTGCCAGCAGTTTAGGACTGGGCAGAGTTCAGCCCCAGCATTTT
TRBV5-1,TRBD1,few,TRBJ1-2,CASSVGQSNPNYGYTF,TGCGCCAGCAGCGTGGGACAGAGCAACCCTAACTATGGCTACACCTTC
TRBV7-2,TRBD2,many,TRBJ2-2,CASSQTSGGYTGELFF,TGTGCCAGCAGCCAAACTAGCGGGGGGTACACCGGGGAGCTGTTTTTT
TRBV12-3/TRBV12-4,.,.,TRBJ2-7,CASSLGNAQYF,TGTGCCAGCAGTTTAGGAAATGCGCAGTACTTC
TRBV4-2,TRBD1,.,TRBJ2-6,CASSQEPGQAYSGANVLTF,TGTGCCAGCAGCCAAGAGCCGGGACAGGCGTACTCTGGGGCCAACGTCCTGACTTTC
TRBV27,TRBD2,few,TRBJ2-1,CASRGGEVPYNEQFF,TGTGCCAGCAGGGGAGGGGAGGTCCCCTACAATGAGCAGTTCTTC
TRBV5-1,.,.,TRBJ2-7,CASSLTGTPSYEQYF,TGCGCCAGCAGCTTAACCGGGACTCCCTCCTACGAGCAGTACTTC
TRBV5-6,.,many,TRBJ1-2,CASSSGINYGYTF,TGTGCCAGCAGCTCCGGGATAAACTATGGCTACACCTTC
TRBV29-1,.,few,TRBJ1-5,CSVASLGQPQHF,TGCAGCGTTGCGTCCTTGGGGCAGCCCCAGCATTTT
TRBV6-1,TRBD1,.,TRBJ1-1,CASSLRGSRGLNTEAFF,TGTGCCAGCAGTCTAAGGGGGAGCAGGGGGCTGAACACTGAAGCTTTCTTT
TRBV5-6,TRBD2,.,TRBJ2-3,CASRLAGGLTDTQYF,TGTGCCAGCAGGTTAGCGGGGGGCCTAACAGATACGCAGTATTTT
TRBV28,TRBD2,.,TRBJ2-4,CGSSKGGKRDIQYF,TGTGGCAGCAGCAAGGGAGGGAAGAGGGACATTCAGTACTTC
TRBV28,TRBD2,.,TRBJ2-5,CASSLFSLAGAEETQYF,TGTGCCAGCAGTCTCTTCTCACTAGCGGGAGCGGAAGAGACCCAGTACTTC
TRBV7-2,.,few,TRBJ2-3,CASSLDGYLTDTQYF,TGTGCCAGCAGCTTAGACGGGTACCTCACAGATACGCAGTATTTT
TRBV5-1,.,few,TRBJ2-2,CASSPGTPSNTGELFF,TGCGCCAGCAGCCCTGGGACACCTTCGAACACCGGGGAGCTGTTTTTT
TRBV6-5,.,few,TRBJ2-7,CASSSYGSSYEQYF,TGTGCCAGCAGTTCCTACGGGAGCTCCTACGAGCAGTACTTC
TRBV12-3/TRBV12-4,.,few,TRBJ2-2,CASARDGNTGELFF,TGTGCCAGCGCCCGGGACGGGAACACCGGGGAGCTGTTTTTT
TRBV5-1,.,many,TRBJ2-1,CASSPPVVNEQFF,TGCGCCAGCAGCCCCCCTGTTGTCAATGAGCAGTTCTTC
TRBV6-1,.,few,TRBJ1-1,CASRIKSNTEAFF,TGTGCCAGCAGAATCAAATCGAACACTGAAGCTTTCTTT
TRBV12-3/TRBV12-4,.,many,TRBJ1-1,CASSFKLNTEAFF,TGTGCCAGCAGTTTTAAGTTGAACACTGAAGCTTTCTTT
TRBV28,.,few,TRBJ2-2,CASSFLHLRRLNTGELFF,TGTGCCAGCAGTTTTCTGCACCTCCGACGGCTTAACACCGGGGAGCTGTTTTTT